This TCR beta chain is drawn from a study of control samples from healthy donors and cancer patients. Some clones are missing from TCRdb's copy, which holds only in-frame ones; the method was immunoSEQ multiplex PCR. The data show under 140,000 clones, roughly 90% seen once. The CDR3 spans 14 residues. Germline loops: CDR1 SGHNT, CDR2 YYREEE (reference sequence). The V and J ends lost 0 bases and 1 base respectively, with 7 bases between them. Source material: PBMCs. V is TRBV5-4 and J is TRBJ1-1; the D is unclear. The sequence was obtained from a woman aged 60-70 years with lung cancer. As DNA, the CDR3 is TGTGCCAGCAGCTTGGCAGAGGCGAACACTGAAGCTTTCTTT. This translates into CASSLAEANTEAFF. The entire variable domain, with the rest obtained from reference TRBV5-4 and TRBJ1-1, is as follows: ETGVTQSPTHLIKTRGQQVTLRCSSQSGHNTVSWYQQALGQGPQFIFQYYREEENGRGNFPPRFSGLQFPNYSSELNVNALELDDSALYLCASSLAEANTEAFFGQGTRLTVV.